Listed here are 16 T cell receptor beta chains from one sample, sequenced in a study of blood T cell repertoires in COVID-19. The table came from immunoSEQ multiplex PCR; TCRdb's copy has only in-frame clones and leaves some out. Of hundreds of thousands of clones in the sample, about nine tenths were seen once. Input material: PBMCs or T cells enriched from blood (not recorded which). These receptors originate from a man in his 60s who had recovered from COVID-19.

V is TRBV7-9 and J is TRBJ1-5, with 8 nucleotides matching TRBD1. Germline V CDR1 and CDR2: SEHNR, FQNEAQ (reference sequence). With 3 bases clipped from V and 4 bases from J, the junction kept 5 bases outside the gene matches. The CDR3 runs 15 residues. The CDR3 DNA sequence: TGTGCCAGCAGCTTGCCAGGGGGCGCGAATCAGCCCCAGCATTTT. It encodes CASSLPGGANQPQHF.

DNA of the CDR3: TGTGCCAGCACCGGGGACAGGCGCGAGCAGTACTTC. Amino acid sequence: CASTGDRREQYF. The chain couples TRBV12-3 or TRBV12-4 to TRBJ2-7; 8 bases are a match to TRBD1. V gave up 7 bases and J gave up 6 bases; unmatched junction bases: 5. The CDR3 is made up of 12 amino acids.

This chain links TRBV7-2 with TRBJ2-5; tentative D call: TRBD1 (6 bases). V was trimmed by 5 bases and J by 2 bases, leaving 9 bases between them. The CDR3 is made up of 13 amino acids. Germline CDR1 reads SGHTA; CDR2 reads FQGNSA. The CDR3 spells CASSARGQETQYF. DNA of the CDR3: TGTGCCAGCAGCGCGAGGGGGCAAGAGACCCAGTACTTC.

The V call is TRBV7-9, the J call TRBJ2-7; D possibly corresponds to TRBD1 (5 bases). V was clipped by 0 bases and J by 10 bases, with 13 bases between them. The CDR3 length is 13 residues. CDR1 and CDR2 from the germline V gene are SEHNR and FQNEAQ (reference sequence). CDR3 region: CASSLATGAEQYF. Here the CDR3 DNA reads TGTGCCAGCAGCTTAGCGACTGGGGCTGAACAGTACTTC.

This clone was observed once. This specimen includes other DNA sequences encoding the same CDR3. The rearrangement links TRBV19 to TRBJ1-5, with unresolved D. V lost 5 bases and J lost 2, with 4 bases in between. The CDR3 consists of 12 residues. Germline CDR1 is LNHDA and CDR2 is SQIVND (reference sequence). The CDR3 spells CASSRGNQPQHF. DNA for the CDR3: TGTGCCAGTAGTCGCGGCAATCAGCCCCAGCATTTT.

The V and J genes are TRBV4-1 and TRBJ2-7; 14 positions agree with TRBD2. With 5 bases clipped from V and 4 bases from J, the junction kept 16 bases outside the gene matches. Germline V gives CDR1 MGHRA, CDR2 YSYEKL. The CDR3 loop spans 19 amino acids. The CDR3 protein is CASSSGFFGTSGSLYEQYF. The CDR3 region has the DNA TGCGCCAGCAGCTCAGGGTTTTTTGGGACTAGCGGGAGTTTATACGAGCAGTACTTC.

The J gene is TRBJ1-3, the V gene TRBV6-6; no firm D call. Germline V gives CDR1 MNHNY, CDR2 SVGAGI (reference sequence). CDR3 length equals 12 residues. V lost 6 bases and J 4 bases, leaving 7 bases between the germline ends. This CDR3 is CASRQAGNTIYF. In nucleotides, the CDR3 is TGTGCCAGCAGGCAGGCCGGAAACACCATATATTTT.

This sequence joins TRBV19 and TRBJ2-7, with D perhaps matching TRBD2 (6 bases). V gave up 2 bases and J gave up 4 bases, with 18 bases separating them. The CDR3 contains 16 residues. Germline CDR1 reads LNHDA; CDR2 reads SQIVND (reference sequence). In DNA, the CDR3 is TGTGCCAGTAGTATAAAAGCGCGGGGATCACCATACGAGCAGTACTTC. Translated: CASSIKARGSPYEQYF.

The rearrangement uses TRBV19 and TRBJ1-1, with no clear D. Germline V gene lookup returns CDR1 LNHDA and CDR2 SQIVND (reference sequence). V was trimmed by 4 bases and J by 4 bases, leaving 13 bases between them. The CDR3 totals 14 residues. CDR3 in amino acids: CASSTLSRGTEAFF. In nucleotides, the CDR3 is TGTGCCAGTAGTACACTTTCCCGGGGCACTGAAGCTTTCTTT. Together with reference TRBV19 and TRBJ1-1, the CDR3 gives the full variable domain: DGGITQSPKYLFRKEGQNVTLSCEQNLNHDAMYWYRQDPGQGLRLIYYSQIVNDFQKGDIAEGYSVSREKKESFPLTVTSAQKNPTAFYLCASSTLSRGTEAFFGQGTRLTVV.

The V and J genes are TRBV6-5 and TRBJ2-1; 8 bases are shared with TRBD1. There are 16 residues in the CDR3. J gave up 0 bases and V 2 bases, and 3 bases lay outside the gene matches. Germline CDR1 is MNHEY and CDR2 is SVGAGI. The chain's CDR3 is CASSYGGTGSYNEQFF. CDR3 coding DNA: TGTGCCAGCAGTTACGGGGGGACAGGCTCCTACAATGAGCAGTTCTTC.

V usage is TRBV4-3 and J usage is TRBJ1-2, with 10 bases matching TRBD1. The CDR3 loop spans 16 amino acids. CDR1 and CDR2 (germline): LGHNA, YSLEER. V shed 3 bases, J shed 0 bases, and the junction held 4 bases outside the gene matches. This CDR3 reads CASSQGTGASNYGYTF. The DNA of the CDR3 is TGCGCCAGCAGCCAGGGGACAGGGGCCTCTAACTATGGCTACACCTTC.

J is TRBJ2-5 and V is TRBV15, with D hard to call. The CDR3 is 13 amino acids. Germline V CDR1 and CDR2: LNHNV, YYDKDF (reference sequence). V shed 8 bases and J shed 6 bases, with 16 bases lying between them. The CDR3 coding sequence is TGTGCCACCCAGTTGGAGCTCTTGAAGACCCAGTACTTC. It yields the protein CATQLELLKTQYF. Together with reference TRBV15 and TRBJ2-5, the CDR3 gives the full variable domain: DAMVIQNPRYQVTQFGKPVTLSCSQTLNHNVMYWYQQKSSQAPKLLFHYYDKDFNNEADTPDNFQSRRPNTSFCFLDIRSPGLGDTAMYLCATQLELLKTQYFGPGTRLLVL.

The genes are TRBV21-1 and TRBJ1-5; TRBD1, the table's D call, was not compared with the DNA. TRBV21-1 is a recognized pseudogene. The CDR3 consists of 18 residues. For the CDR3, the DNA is TGTGCCAGCAGCACCCGACAGGATGGGAAAAATAGCAATCAGCCCCAGCATTTT. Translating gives CASSTRQDGKNSNQPQHF.

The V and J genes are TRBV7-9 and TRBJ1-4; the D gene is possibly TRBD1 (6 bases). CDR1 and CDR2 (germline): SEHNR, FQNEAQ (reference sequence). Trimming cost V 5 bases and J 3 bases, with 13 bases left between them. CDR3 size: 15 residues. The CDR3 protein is CASSRSGGPNEKLFF. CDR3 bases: TGTGCCAGCAGCCGGTCTGGGGGCCCTAATGAAAAACTGTTTTTT.

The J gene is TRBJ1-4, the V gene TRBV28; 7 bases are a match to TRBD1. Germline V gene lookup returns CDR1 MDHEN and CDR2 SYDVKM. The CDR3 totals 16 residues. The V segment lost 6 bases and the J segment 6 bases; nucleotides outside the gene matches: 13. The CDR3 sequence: CASRPTLQGTDEKLFF. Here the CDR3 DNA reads TGTGCCAGCAGACCGACTTTACAGGGGACGGATGAAAAACTGTTTTTT.

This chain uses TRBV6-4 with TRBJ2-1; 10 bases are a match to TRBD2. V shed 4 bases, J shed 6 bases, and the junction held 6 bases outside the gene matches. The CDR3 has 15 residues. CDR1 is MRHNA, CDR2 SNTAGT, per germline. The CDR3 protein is CASSALAGGPNEQFF. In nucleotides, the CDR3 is TGTGCCAGCAGTGCCTTAGCGGGAGGTCCCAATGAGCAGTTCTTC.